A single sample gave rise to the 31 T cell receptor beta chains below, sequenced in a study of type 1 and type 2 diabetes patients. Amplification started from genomic DNA. A primer set of 30 forward and 13 reverse primers amplified the CDR3. TCRdb reprocessed the multiplex PCR reads with MiXCR, giving one entry per CDR3 protein. The data contain a few hundred thousand distinct CDR3 sequences, approximately 45% of them seen just once; the ten biggest clones take up approximately 14%. The sequencing input was peripheral blood mononuclear cells (PBMCs). These receptors were collected from a man in his late teens or twenties with type 2 diabetes.

This clonotype was observed a few times. The V and J genes are TRBV2 and TRBJ2-2, with a possible D match to TRBD1 (6 bases). V lost 6 bases to trimming and J lost 0 bases, with 11 bases between them. Germline V gene sequence: CDR1 SNHLY, CDR2 FYNNEI. The CDR3 runs to 15 residues. The CDR3 bases are TGTGCCAGCAGCCCAGACAGGCCGAACACCGGGGAGCTGTTTTTT. Translated: CASSPDRPNTGELFF.

The chain has TRBV19 and TRBJ2-3; TRBD2 matches 11 bases. This CDR3 contains 16 residues. Per the germline V gene, CDR1 is LNHDA and CDR2 is SQIVND (reference sequence). V was pared by 5 bases and J by 3 bases, with 7 bases of the junction left unmatched. The CDR3, as DNA: TGTGCCAGTAGTGCCCGACTAGCGGGAATTACAGATACGCAGTATTTT. Translation gives CASSARLAGITDTQYF.

The chain recombines TRBV6-1 with TRBJ2-7; D possibly matches TRBD1 or TRBD2 (5 bases each). Trimming took 6 bases from V and 7 from J, leaving 16 bases between them. This CDR3 region has 13 residues. Germline CDR1 reads MNHNS; CDR2 reads SASEGT. CDR3 region: CASSEGWEGEQYF. DNA for the CDR3: TGTGCCAGCAGCGAGGGGTGGGAAGGGGAGCAGTACTTC.

There are many counts of this clonotype. The V gene is TRBV15, the J gene TRBJ2-3; D may be TRBD1 or TRBD2 (5 bases each). V lost 2 bases and J 3 bases, leaving 21 bases between the germline ends. The CDR3 extends over 18 amino acids. CDR1 and CDR2 from the germline V gene are LNHNV and YYDKDF (reference sequence). The CDR3 DNA reads as TGTGCCACCAGCAGACAGGAACACCGGGACCCTAGGACAGATACGCAGTATTTT. This codes for CATSRQEHRDPRTDTQYF.

The genes are TRBV28 and TRBJ2-7, with 9 bases aligning to TRBD2. CDR1 is MDHEN, CDR2 SYDVKM, per germline. Losses at the gene ends were 5 bases for V and 2 bases for J; bases not matched to a gene: 4. This CDR3 comprises 14 residues. CDR3 DNA sequence: TGTGCCAGCAGTGGGCGGGGGGGTACCTACGAGCAGTACTTC. Protein product: CASSGRGGTYEQYF.

This chain links TRBV6-5 with TRBJ1-5, with a possible D match to TRBD1 (5 bases). The germline V and J ends were trimmed by 0 bases and 6 bases, with 12 bases remaining between them. The CDR3 is made up of 15 amino acids. In germline, CDR1 is MNHEY, CDR2 SVGAGI. The CDR3 DNA sequence: TGTGCCAGCAGTTACTCGGGGGGGTCAGGTCAGCCCCAGCATTTT. Translation gives CASSYSGGSGQPQHF.

This clonotype has just one count. The CDR3 does not close with the conserved phenylalanine or tryptophan, likely indicating a read error. V and J are TRBV7-7 and TRBJ2-7, with 8 bases aligning to TRBD2. The J call may not be correct, given that the DNA end is closer to TRBJ2-5. Germline values: CDR1 SSHAT, CDR2 FNYEAQ (reference sequence). CDR3 length: 14 residues. CDR3 sequence: CASSPGLARETQYY. The CDR3 nucleotides read TGTGCTAGCAGCCCTGGACTAGCCCGGGAGACCCAGTACTAC.

This rearrangement joins TRBV7-2 to TRBJ1-3; D gene unclear. CDR1 and CDR2 (germline): SGHTA, FQGNSA. This CDR3 comprises 15 residues. The ends were cut back, 5 bases at V and 1 base at J, with 12 bases in the middle. The CDR3 sequence: CASSQDGDSGNTIYF. CDR3 DNA: TGTGCCAGCAGCCAAGACGGGGATTCTGGAAACACCATATATTTT.

The V call is TRBV6-2 or TRBV6-3, the J call TRBJ2-1; unclear D gene. Trimming stripped 6 bases from V and 8 bases from J, with 11 bases between. Germline loops: CDR1 MNHEY, CDR2 SVGEGT. This CDR3 comprises 12 residues. DNA of the CDR3: TGTGCCAGCAGGGTCTCATCGGATGAGCAGTTCTTC. This gives the protein CASRVSSDEQFF.

The chain links TRBV25-1 to TRBJ2-2; 9 bases agree with TRBD1. The ends lost 6 bases at V and 4 bases at J; junction bases unmatched: 6. This CDR3 spans 15 amino acids. CDR1 MGHDK and CDR2 SYGVNS come from the germline V gene. CDR3 in amino acids: CASRHRGLSTGELFF. CDR3 in DNA: TGTGCCAGCAGGCACAGGGGGCTGAGCACCGGGGAGCTGTTTTTT.

The chain has TRBV2 and TRBJ2-7; 8 bases line up with TRBD1. The germline gives CDR1 SNHLY, CDR2 FYNNEI. This CDR3 region has 15 residues. V lost 6 bases and J lost 2; bases outside the gene matches: 9. As DNA, the CDR3 is TGTGCCAGCAGCGGGGACAGGACCTTAACCTACGAGCAGTACTTC. Residues: CASSGDRTLTYEQYF.

J is TRBJ2-7 and V is TRBV5-1; D gene uncertain. Trimming removed 4 bases from V and 5 bases from J, with 10 bases in between. There are 12 residues in the CDR3. Germline CDR1 SGHRS, CDR2 YFSETQ. DNA of the CDR3: TGCGCCAGCAGCCTACTTCGGGACGAGCAGTACTTC. This sequence encodes CASSLLRDEQYF.

This clonotype appeared a single time. The chain combines TRBV2 with TRBJ2-3, with D unclear. Germline V gene lookup returns CDR1 SNHLY and CDR2 FYNNEI. This CDR3 is 12 amino acids long. Deletions cut 5 bases from V and 4 bases from J, with 7 bases between. This chain's CDR3 is CASSIHADTQYF. CDR3 nucleotides: TGTGCCAGCAGTATCCACGCAGATACGCAGTATTTT. The variable domain in full, completed from reference TRBV2 and TRBJ2-3, reads EPEVTQTPSHQVTQMGQEVILRCVPISNHLYFYWYRQILGQKVEFLVSFYNNEISEKSEIFDDQFSVERPDGSNFTLKIRSTKLEDSAMYFCASSIHADTQYFGPGTRLTVL.

V is TRBV10-3 and J is TRBJ2-6; unclear D gene. Looked up from germline, CDR1 is ENHRY and CDR2 is SYGVKD. The CDR3 length is 15 residues. V was clipped by 8 bases and J by 0 bases, with 11 bases between them. The CDR3 loop reads CAILAANSGANVLTF. The CDR3 nucleotides are TGTGCCATCCTCGCCGCGAACTCTGGGGCCAACGTCCTGACTTTC.

The chain is built from TRBV10-3 and TRBJ2-7; the match to TRBD1 covers 9 bases. The CDR3 has 14 amino acids. Germline V gene lookup returns CDR1 ENHRY and CDR2 SYGVKD. The V and J ends lost 6 bases and 1 base, in that order; junction bases with no gene match: 4. The CDR3 DNA reads TGTGCCATCAGCCGGGACAGGGTTTCCTACGAGCAGTACTTC. This translates into CAISRDRVSYEQYF.

V is TRBV12-3 or TRBV12-4 and J is TRBJ1-1, with TRBD1 matching 9 bases. Losses at the gene ends were 6 bases for V and 5 bases for J; bases not matched to a gene: 10. The CDR3 is made up of 15 amino acids. The CDR3 DNA is TGTGCCAGCAGCCTACATGGACAGGGGAAGACTGAAGCTTTCTTT. Protein: CASSLHGQGKTEAFF.

The rearrangement links TRBV2 to TRBJ2-2; D unresolved. Trimming cost V 4 bases and J 2 bases, with 8 bases left between them. Germline V lookup: CDR1 SNHLY, CDR2 FYNNEI. This CDR3 comprises 14 residues. The CDR3 reads CASSAFRNTGELFF. The CDR3 nucleotides are TGTGCCAGCAGTGCTTTTAGAAACACCGGGGAGCTGTTTTTT.

The sample holds one count of this clonotype. A read error is possible here, since a much larger clone lies one base away. The genes are TRBV25-1 and TRBJ1-4; D is ambiguous. This CDR3 is 10 amino acids long. From germline, CDR1 is MGHDK and CDR2 SYGVNS. The CDR3 spells CTSQEEKLFF. CDR3 sequence (DNA): TGTACCAGCCAAGAGGAAAAACTGTTTTTT.

The J gene is TRBJ1-2, the V gene TRBV20-1, with a weak D call TRBD1 (5 bases). The V and J ends lost 7 bases and 2 bases respectively, with 11 bases between them. The germline gives CDR1 DFQATT, CDR2 SNEGSKA (reference sequence). The CDR3 consists of 12 residues. CDR3 loop: CSEYGTNYGYTF. CDR3 in DNA: TGCAGTGAGTACGGGACGAACTATGGCTACACCTTC.

J is TRBJ2-5 and V is TRBV29-1, with unresolved D. In germline, CDR1 is SQVTM, CDR2 ANQGSEA. The CDR3 sequence is 13 residues long. Deletions cut 4 bases from V and 2 bases from J, with 11 bases between. CDR3 DNA: TGCAGCGTTGTGGGTTGGGTTCAAGAGACCCAGTACTTC. Its translation: CSVVGWVQETQYF.

This chain uses TRBV5-1 with TRBJ1-6; 7 nucleotides align to TRBD1. V trimming: 2 bases; J trimming: 0 bases; junction bases outside the gene matches: 5. Germline V gene lookup returns CDR1 SGHRS and CDR2 YFSETQ. CDR3 length equals 17 residues. CDR3 in amino acids: CASSLTGESSYNSPLHF. DNA for the CDR3: TGCGCCAGCAGCTTAACAGGGGAGAGCTCCTATAATTCACCCCTCCACTTT.

The J gene is TRBJ2-5, the V gene TRBV30; unclear D gene. V lost 8 bases to trimming and J lost 2 bases, with 24 bases between them. Germline V gene lookup returns CDR1 GTSNPN and CDR2 SVGIG (reference sequence). CDR3 size: 16 residues. The CDR3 DNA is TGTGCCAGCAGCCAGAGCGATCCGACCTGGCAAGAGACCCAGTACTTC. Residues: CASSQSDPTWQETQYF.

The chain has TRBV7-2 and TRBJ1-1; no clear D. The CDR3 has 13 residues. Trimming removed 3 bases from V and 9 bases from J, with 14 bases in between. Germline values: CDR1 SGHTA, CDR2 FQGNSA. CDR3 sequence reads: CASSLAERYKAFF. In DNA, the CDR3 is TGTGCCAGCAGCTTGGCAGAAAGGTACAAAGCTTTCTTT.

This clonotype was seen ten or more times. The gene calls are TRBV14 and TRBJ1-5, with TRBD1 matching over 7 bases. Trimming removed 0 bases from V and 0 bases from J; junction bases left unmatched: 8. The CDR3 has 18 residues. Per the germline V gene, CDR1 is SGHDN and CDR2 is FVKESK. CDR3 loop: CASSQESDRRPSNQPQHF. The CDR3 nucleotides are TGTGCCAGCAGCCAAGAATCGGACAGGCGACCTAGCAATCAGCCCCAGCATTTT.

As concerns this clonotype: A clone one base away is much larger, so this may be a read error. The V call is TRBV2, the J call TRBJ1-1, with 7 bases fitting TRBD1. V lost 4 bases to trimming and J lost 6 bases; unmatched junction nucleotides: 8. Per the germline V gene, CDR1 is SNHLY and CDR2 is FYNNEI. CDR3 length: 14 amino acids. CDR3: CASSGTGANAEAFF. The CDR3 nucleotides are TGTGCCAGCAGTGGGACAGGCGCTAACGCTGAAGCTTTCTTT.

CDR3 in DNA: TGTGCTAGTGGTTTGGTGGGAGGGAGGGACGAGCAGTACTTC. Translation gives CASGLVGGRDEQYF. This sequence joins TRBV12-5 and TRBJ2-7; 7 bases are shared with TRBD2. The CDR3 is 14 residues long. The V gene's germline CDR1 is LGHNT and CDR2 FRNRAP. Germline trimming cut 0 bases from V and 5 bases from J; bases unmatched to any gene: 4.

This clonotype was detected many times. The V gene is TRBV6-5, the J gene TRBJ2-7, with a weak D call TRBD2 (6 bases). V lost 8 bases, J lost 1 base, and 9 bases lay in between. The CDR3 is 12 residues long. Germline V gene sequence: CDR1 MNHEY, CDR2 SVGAGI. DNA of the CDR3: TGTGCCAGCCGGGGGTCGTCCTACGAGCAGTACTTC. It translates to CASRGSSYEQYF.

The chain has TRBV28 and TRBJ1-1; D is possibly TRBD1 (5 bases). Germline CDR1 and CDR2: MDHEN and SYDVKM. Trimming left V 6 bases short and J 1 base short, with 12 bases between. This CDR3 has 14 residues. For the CDR3, the DNA is TGTGCCAGCAGCACCCAGGGCGCGAACACTGAAGCTTTCTTT. Its protein is CASSTQGANTEAFF.

This clonotype has just a few counts. The V and J genes are TRBV19 and TRBJ1-4; D gene uncertain. Trimming took off 3 bases at V and 8 bases at J, with 7 bases between the two ends. Germline loops: CDR1 LNHDA, CDR2 SQIVND (reference sequence). There are 12 residues in the CDR3. CDR3 region: CASSIIREKLFF. CDR3 coding DNA: TGTGCCAGTAGTATCATCCGGGAAAAACTGTTTTTT. The full variable domain, in which reference TRBV19 and TRBJ1-4 provide the parts outside the CDR3, is DGGITQSPKYLFRKEGQNVTLSCEQNLNHDAMYWYRQDPGQGLRLIYYSQIVNDFQKGDIAEGYSVSREKKESFPLTVTSAQKNPTAFYLCASSIIREKLFFGSGTQLSVL.

As regards this clonotype: The germline gene is not matched at one end of the junction; a read error may be the cause. As DNA, the CDR3 is TGTGCCAGCAGCTTAGCGGGGGTGGCCCAGTACTTC. Translating it yields CASSLAGVAQYF. This rearrangement joins TRBV5-1 to TRBJ2-5; TRBD2 matches 9 bases. The CDR3 length is 12 residues. Germline V lookup: CDR1 SGHRS, CDR2 YFSETQ.

This clonotype turned up a few times. CDR3 nucleotide sequence: TGTGCCTGGAGAGGGGACAGGGTCCTTTCCTATGGCTACACCTTC. The encoded protein is CAWRGDRVLSYGYTF. V is TRBV30 and J is TRBJ1-2; 9 nucleotides match TRBD1. The CDR3 spans 15 residues. V was pared by 3 bases and J by 4 bases, with 9 bases of the junction left unmatched. Per the germline V gene, CDR1 is GTSNPN and CDR2 is SVGIG (reference sequence).